Below, 27 T cell receptor beta chains from the same sample are listed, as sequenced in a study of HIV-infected patients and healthy controls. MiXCR was run by TCRdb on the 5' RACE reads, yielding one entry per CDR3 protein. The sample yields around 67,000 distinct CDR3 sequences, about 16% seen once. Sequenced input: CD4+ T cells from blood. The receptors stem from a human donor in good health.

The chain carries TRBV6-5 and TRBJ2-7; 9 nucleotides match TRBD2. The CDR3 is made up of 18 amino acids. Trimming removed 0 bases from V and 3 bases from J; junction bases left unmatched: 12. Germline assignment: CDR1 MNHEY and CDR2 SVGAGI. The CDR3 region has the DNA TGTGCCAGCAGTTACTCCCTCCCGGGACTAGCTGTCGGCTACGAGCAGTACTTC. Translation: CASSYSLPGLAVGYEQYF.

CDR3 sequence: CASSSSGTGGRETQYF. In DNA form, the CDR3 reads TGTGCCAGTAGTTCCTCCGGGACAGGGGGCCGAGAGACCCAGTACTTC. The rearrangement joins TRBV19 to TRBJ2-5, with TRBD1 matching over 12 bases. Germline V lookup: CDR1 LNHDA, CDR2 SQIVND (reference sequence). The trim removed 5 bases at V and 4 bases at J, leaving 8 bases unmatched. This CDR3 comprises 16 residues. The whole variable domain, filled in from reference TRBV19 and TRBJ2-5, reads DGGITQSPKYLFRKEGQNVTLSCEQNLNHDAMYWYRQDPGQGLRLIYYSQIVNDFQKGDIAEGYSVSREKKESFPLTVTSAQKNPTAFYLCASSSSGTGGRETQYFGPGTRLLVL.

V usage is TRBV20-1 and J usage is TRBJ2-5, with 13 bases matching TRBD2. V gave up 4 bases and J gave up 5 bases; unmatched junction bases: 7. CDR3 length: 15 residues. In germline, CDR1 is DFQATT, CDR2 SNEGSKA (reference sequence). Here the CDR3 DNA reads TGCAGTGCTAAGACTAGCGGGAGGAGTCTGGAGACCCAGTACTTC. Amino acids: CSAKTSGRSLETQYF.

CDR3 amino acids: CASSSAAGTDTQYF. The CDR3 DNA is TGTGCCAGCAGCTCCGCGGCAGGCACAGATACGCAGTATTTT. J is TRBJ2-3 and V is TRBV7-9; D gene uncertain. CDR3 size: 14 residues. V lost 4 bases and J 1 base, leaving 9 bases between the germline ends. Germline V lookup: CDR1 SEHNR, CDR2 FQNEAQ (reference sequence).

The chain employs TRBV12-3 or TRBV12-4 and TRBJ1-5; D remains ambiguous. V was trimmed by 7 bases and J by 0 bases, leaving 19 bases between them. The CDR3 is 17 residues long. CDR3 residues: CASTAGRALYSNQPQHF. The DNA of the CDR3 is TGTGCCAGCACCGCGGGGAGGGCCCTCTATAGCAATCAGCCCCAGCATTTT.

This clonotype occurred many times. The chain joins TRBV20-1 to TRBJ1-1; D is undetermined. The CDR3 has 12 residues. Germline lookup yields CDR1 DFQATT and CDR2 SNEGSKA (reference sequence). The chain's CDR3 is CSGIVVDTEAFF. CDR3 in DNA: TGCAGCGGGATCGTCGTTGACACTGAAGCTTTCTTT.

This clonotype was recorded many times. This sequence joins TRBV2 and TRBJ2-2, with D hard to call. The CDR3 spans 15 residues. CDR1 and CDR2 from the germline V gene are SNHLY and FYNNEI. The V end lost 0 bases, the J end lost 5 bases, and 10 bases lay between the germline ends. CDR3 amino acids: CASSEALMSTGELFF. Here the CDR3 DNA reads TGTGCCAGCAGTGAAGCGCTAATGAGTACCGGGGAGCTGTTTTTT.

This rearrangement joins TRBV10-3 to TRBJ2-5, with TRBD2 matching over 12 bases. V lost 6 bases and J lost 4; bases outside the gene matches: 3. The CDR3 contains 14 residues. Germline CDR1 is ENHRY and CDR2 is SYGVKD. The CDR3 spells CAIRETSGRETQYF. The CDR3 DNA is TGTGCCATCAGGGAGACTAGCGGGAGAGAGACCCAGTACTTC.

This clonotype was seen more than once but under ten times. V and J are TRBV11-2 and TRBJ1-1; D gene ambiguous. The V gene's germline CDR1 is SGHAT and CDR2 FQNNGV. Trimming left V 5 bases short and J 2 bases short, with 12 bases between. The CDR3 extends over 14 amino acids. This CDR3 reads CASSPMRENTEAFF. In DNA, the CDR3 is TGTGCCAGCAGCCCCATGAGGGAAAACACTGAAGCTTTCTTT.

This clonotype came up a few times. J is TRBJ2-2 and V is TRBV3-1; unclear D gene. The CDR3 is 13 residues long. CDR1 is LGHDT, CDR2 YNNKEL, per germline (reference sequence). Deletions cut 1 base from V and 4 bases from J, with 4 bases between. CDR3 protein: CASSQVGTGELFF. CDR3 in DNA: TGTGCCAGCAGCCAAGTGGGCACCGGGGAGCTGTTTTTT.

This clonotype was detected a few times. V and J are TRBV18 and TRBJ2-1; D is unresolved. Germline CDR1 reads KGHSH; CDR2 reads LQKENI. V shed 2 bases and J shed 6 bases, with 5 bases lying between them. The CDR3 sequence is 12 residues long. As DNA, the CDR3 is TGTGCCAGCTCACCAGGCCCCAATGAGCAGTTCTTC. Amino acids: CASSPGPNEQFF.

The V call is TRBV7-2, the J call TRBJ2-7; TRBD2 aligns across 15 bases. Per the germline V gene, CDR1 is SGHTA and CDR2 is FQGNSA. Trimming took 5 bases from V and 3 from J; bases not matched to a gene: 8. The CDR3 runs to 17 residues. CDR3 sequence reads: CASSPPGLAGGNYEQYF. The CDR3 nucleotides read TGTGCCAGCAGCCCCCCGGGACTAGCGGGAGGAAACTACGAGCAGTACTTC. Full variable domain (rest looked up from reference TRBV7-2 and TRBJ2-7): GAGVSQSPSNKVTEKGKDVELRCDPISGHTALYWYRQSLGQGLEFLIYFQGNSAPDKSGLPSDRFSAERTGGSVSTLTIQRTQQEDSAVYLCASSPPGLAGGNYEQYFGPGTRLTVT.

The CDR3 DNA follows: TGTGCCAGCAGGTGGGGGACTAGCACAAACATTCAGTACTTC. It encodes CASRWGTSTNIQYF. The rearrangement uses TRBV5-6 and TRBJ2-4, with 9 bases identical to TRBD2. The CDR3 totals 14 residues. CDR1 and CDR2 (germline): SGHDT, YYEEEE. The V segment lost 5 bases and the J segment 6 bases; nucleotides outside the gene matches: 6.

This clonotype has just a few counts. V gene TRBV5-1 combines with J gene TRBJ1-1; D possibly corresponds to TRBD1 (5 bases). In germline, CDR1 is SGHRS, CDR2 YFSETQ. The CDR3 is 14 residues long. V lost 1 base and J 3 bases, leaving 10 bases between the germline ends. The CDR3 region is CASSLQWGDTEAFF. The CDR3 DNA reads TGCGCCAGCAGCTTGCAGTGGGGGGACACTGAAGCTTTCTTT.

The sample holds many counts of this clonotype. J is TRBJ1-2 and V is TRBV29-1, with a possible D match to TRBD1 (5 bases). Per the germline V gene, CDR1 is SQVTM and CDR2 is ANQGSEA. Trimming pared 2 bases from V and 8 bases from J, leaving 21 bases between. This CDR3 region has 15 residues. In DNA form, the CDR3 reads TGCAGCGTTGAACTCAGGGCCCATCAACCGAGGGGCTACACCTTC. It yields the protein CSVELRAHQPRGYTF.

This clonotype showed up many times. V is TRBV27 and J is TRBJ2-6; the match to TRBD2 covers 8 bases. V trimming: 5 bases; J trimming: 4 bases; junction bases outside the gene matches: 10. CDR1 MNHEY and CDR2 SMNVEV come from the germline V gene (reference sequence). CDR3 length: 17 amino acids. The CDR3 region is CASSRTGGFPGANVLTF. CDR3 bases: TGTGCCAGCAGTCGCACGGGAGGGTTCCCAGGGGCCAACGTCCTGACTTTC.

The chain couples TRBV29-1 to TRBJ1-1; D gene unclear. Per the germline V gene, CDR1 is SQVTM and CDR2 is ANQGSEA. V was shortened by 7 bases and J by 1 base, with 10 bases between the two germline ends. This CDR3 spans 12 amino acids. CDR3 sequence: CSAGSGNTEAFF. The CDR3 coding sequence is TGCAGCGCCGGATCGGGGAACACTGAAGCTTTCTTT.

V gene TRBV23-1 combines with J gene TRBJ2-1; D is unresolved. TRBV23-1 is placed among ORFs of uncertain function. The CDR3 has 15 residues. Between the trimmed V and J ends, which lost 10 bases and 2 bases, there was a span of 18 bases. The CDR3 DNA follows: TGCGCCATAGAGAAGGAACCCCAGCCCTACAATGAGCAGTTCTTC. Protein sequence: CAIEKEPQPYNEQFF.

The chain employs TRBV6-2 or TRBV6-3 and TRBJ2-3; 8 positions agree with TRBD1. The V gene's germline CDR1 is MNHEY and CDR2 SVGEGT. The length of the CDR3 is 12 residues. Trimming at V came to 6 bases and at J to 6 bases, leaving 2 bases not matched to a gene. In nucleotides, the CDR3 is TGTGCCAGCAGCCGGACAGGGGATACGCAGTATTTT. It codes for CASSRTGDTQYF.

The chain uses TRBV20-1 and TRBJ1-1; D gene ambiguous. CDR1 is DFQATT, CDR2 SNEGSKA, per germline (reference sequence). Trimming took off 6 bases at V and 1 base at J, with 12 bases between the two ends. The CDR3 has 13 amino acids. The chain's CDR3 is CSARVSGNTEAFF. CDR3 in DNA: TGCAGTGCGAGGGTATCGGGGAACACTGAAGCTTTCTTT.

This clonotype was seen a few times. V gene TRBV10-2 combines with J gene TRBJ2-5; D is uncertain. The CDR3 length is 12 residues. CDR1 is WSHSY, CDR2 SAAADI, per germline. V was shortened by 8 bases and J by 5 bases, with 12 bases between the two germline ends. CDR3 nucleotide sequence: TGCGCCAGCCGCAGTCCCTCGGAGACCCAGTACTTC. It codes for CASRSPSETQYF.

The sample holds a few counts of this clonotype. V usage is TRBV6-5 and J usage is TRBJ1-6; D might be TRBD1 (6 bases). The CDR3 totals 16 residues. The V end lost 5 bases, the J end lost 3 bases, and 14 bases lay between the germline ends. Germline values: CDR1 MNHEY, CDR2 SVGAGI. CDR3 bases: TGTGCCAGCAGTACCACAGGGAACCTCTATAATTCACCCCTCCACTTT. Protein: CASSTTGNLYNSPLHF.

J is TRBJ2-2 and V is TRBV6-2 or TRBV6-3; maybe TRBD2 (6 bases). V was clipped by 6 bases and J by 4 bases, with 9 bases between them. Germline V gene lookup returns CDR1 MNHEY and CDR2 SVGEGT. The CDR3 is 13 residues long. The CDR3 sequence: CASRLTSTGELFF. The DNA for the CDR3 is TGTGCCAGCAGACTGACTAGCACCGGGGAGCTGTTTTTT.

This clonotype was seen a few times. This chain uses TRBV20-1 with TRBJ1-1; no firm D call. With 0 bases removed from V and 5 bases from J, the gap between germline ends came to 10 bases. The germline V gene encodes CDR1 DFQATT and CDR2 SNEGSKA (reference sequence). The CDR3 is 13 amino acids. The CDR3: CSARDWGSTEAFF. CDR3 nucleotide sequence: TGCAGTGCTAGAGATTGGGGAAGTACTGAAGCTTTCTTT.

The gene calls are TRBV14 and TRBJ2-7, with 7 bases lining up with TRBD2. The ends lost 5 bases at V and 2 bases at J; junction bases unmatched: 3. CDR3 length: 13 amino acids. Germline loops: CDR1 SGHDN, CDR2 FVKESK. Here the CDR3 DNA reads TGTGCCAGCAGCAAAGGACTAGCCTACGAGCAGTACTTC. As protein: CASSKGLAYEQYF.

This clonotype is categorized as medium-sized. V is TRBV12-3 or TRBV12-4 and J is TRBJ2-2; tentatively, D is TRBD1 or TRBD2 (5 bases each). The germline V and J ends were trimmed by 6 bases and 10 bases, with 15 bases remaining between them. The CDR3 loop spans 13 amino acids. The CDR3 nucleotides are TGTGCCAGCAGGCCGGGCCCCGGGGCGGAGCTGTTTTTT. Translation gives CASRPGPGAELFF.

A word on this clonotype: At one end the junction does not follow the germline gene, possibly because of a read error. The chain links TRBV18 to TRBJ1-4; 7 nucleotides align to TRBD1. This CDR3 comprises 16 residues. CDR1 and CDR2 (germline): KGHSH, LQKENI. CDR3 protein: CVSSTHPGQQNEKLFF. CDR3 sequence (DNA): TGTGTCAGCTCAACGCACCCGGGACAGCAAAATGAAAAACTGTTTTTT. The full variable domain, rest sourced from reference TRBV18 and TRBJ1-4, is NAGVMQNPRHLVRRRGQEARLRCSPMKGHSHVYWYRQLPEEGLKFMVYLQKENIIDESGMPKERFSAEFPKEGPSILRIQQVVRGDSAAYFCVSSTHPGQQNEKLFFGSGTQLSVL.